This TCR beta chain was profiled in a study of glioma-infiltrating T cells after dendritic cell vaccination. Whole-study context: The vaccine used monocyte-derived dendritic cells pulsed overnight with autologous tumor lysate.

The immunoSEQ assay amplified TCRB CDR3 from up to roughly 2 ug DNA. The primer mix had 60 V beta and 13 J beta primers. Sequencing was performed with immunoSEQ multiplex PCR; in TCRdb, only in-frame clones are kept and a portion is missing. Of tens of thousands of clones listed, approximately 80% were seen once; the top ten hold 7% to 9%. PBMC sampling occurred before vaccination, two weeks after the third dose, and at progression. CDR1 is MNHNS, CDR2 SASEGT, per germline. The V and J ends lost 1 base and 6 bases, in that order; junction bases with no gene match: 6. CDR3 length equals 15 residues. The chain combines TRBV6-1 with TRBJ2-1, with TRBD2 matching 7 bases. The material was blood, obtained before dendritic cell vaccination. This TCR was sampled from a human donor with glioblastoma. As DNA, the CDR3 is TGTGCCAGCAGTGAAGAAGCGGGGACCAGCAATGAGCAGTTCTTC. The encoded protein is CASSEEAGTSNEQFF.